The 31 T cell receptor beta chains below were found in one sample sequenced in a study of blood T cell repertoires in COVID-19. The assay was immunoSEQ multiplex PCR, and TCRdb's table has in-frame clones only and misses some. This sample has 150,000 to 200,000 clones, with around 90% found just once. The specimen sequenced was peripheral blood. The receptors stem from a man aged 55 to 70 with active or convalescent COVID-19.

The chain employs TRBV5-1 and TRBJ1-2; 12 nucleotides match TRBD1. This CDR3 has 15 amino acids. Germline-derived CDR1 and CDR2 are SGHRS and YFSETQ. Trimming took 5 bases from V and 2 from J; bases not matched to a gene: 4. This CDR3 reads CASSSGTGGNYGYTF. The DNA of the CDR3 is TGCGCCAGCAGTTCCGGGACAGGGGGCAACTATGGCTACACCTTC.

V is TRBV30 and J is TRBJ2-7; TRBD2 agrees at 11 bases. The J segment lost 2 bases and the V segment lost 6 bases, leaving 6 bases of the junction unmatched. Germline V gene data show CDR1 as GTSNPN and CDR2 as SVGIG (reference sequence). The CDR3 extends over 14 amino acids. The CDR3 DNA reads as TGTGCCTGTAAACTAGCGGGAGTCACCTACGAGCAGTACTTC. Protein sequence: CACKLAGVTYEQYF.

This chain connects TRBV2 to TRBJ1-2; perhaps TRBD1 as D (6 bases). The CDR3 sequence is 13 residues long. Per the germline V gene, CDR1 is SNHLY and CDR2 is FYNNEI. The V gene lost 6 bases and the J gene lost 6 bases, with 14 bases spanning the gap. The CDR3 reads CASSLQGIDGYTF. The CDR3 DNA follows: TGTGCCAGCAGCCTACAGGGTATCGATGGCTACACCTTC.

The J gene is TRBJ2-7, the V gene TRBV7-2; TRBD1 aligns across 8 bases. Germline CDR1 reads SGHTA; CDR2 reads FQGNSA. V trimming: 5 bases; J trimming: 0 bases; junction bases outside the gene matches: 6. This CDR3 comprises 15 residues. The CDR3 here is CASSPTGVNSYEQYF. In DNA form, the CDR3 reads TGTGCCAGCAGCCCGACAGGGGTGAACTCCTACGAGCAGTACTTC.

The J gene is TRBJ1-5, the V gene TRBV6-1; 8 nucleotides align to TRBD1. The CDR3 extends over 16 amino acids. Germline assignment: CDR1 MNHNS and CDR2 SASEGT. The V segment lost 4 bases and the J segment 6 bases; nucleotides outside the gene matches: 11. Here the CDR3 reads CASSGNPRGLRQPQHF. CDR3 DNA: TGTGCCAGCAGTGGAAACCCCAGGGGGCTTCGTCAGCCCCAGCATTTT.

The rearrangement joins TRBV18 to TRBJ2-5; TRBD1 aligns across 10 bases. This CDR3 comprises 16 residues. CDR1 is KGHSH, CDR2 LQKENI, per germline. V dropped 2 bases and J dropped 1; count of bases not matched to a gene: 4. As DNA, the CDR3 is TGTGCCAGCTCACCAAGGACAGGGGGACCCCAAGAGACCCAGTACTTC. Translated, it gives CASSPRTGGPQETQYF.

The rearrangement links TRBV18 to TRBJ2-5, with 10 bases identical to TRBD2. V was clipped by 3 bases and J by 5 bases; unmatched bases: 9. The CDR3 covers 16 residues. Germline V CDR1 and CDR2: KGHSH, LQKENI. CDR3 DNA sequence: TGTGCCAGCTCACCGTATCCCAGCGGGGGGGCCGAGACCCAGTACTTC. Amino acid sequence: CASSPYPSGGAETQYF.

This chain links TRBV27 with TRBJ1-5; D remains ambiguous. V dropped 8 bases and J dropped 0 bases, with 20 bases sitting between them. The CDR3 has 17 residues. In germline, CDR1 is MNHEY, CDR2 SMNVEV (reference sequence). Written as DNA, the CDR3 is TGTGCCAGCCGGGAGGGTCCAAACTACTATAGCAATCAGCCCCAGCATTTT. Translated, it gives CASREGPNYYSNQPQHF.

This chain connects TRBV18 to TRBJ1-1; 9 bases fit TRBD1. With 6 bases clipped from V and 1 base from J, the junction kept 6 bases outside the gene matches. The CDR3 runs 15 residues. CDR1 and CDR2 from the germline V gene are KGHSH and LQKENI. The CDR3: CASSVGQGTNTEAFF. In DNA, the CDR3 is TGTGCCAGCTCGGTGGGACAGGGAACGAACACTGAAGCTTTCTTT.

The V call is TRBV5-1, the J call TRBJ2-7; 9 bases are a match to TRBD2. J was trimmed by 3 bases and V by 0 bases; bases with no gene match: 7. CDR3 length: 16 residues. Per the germline V gene, CDR1 is SGHRS and CDR2 is YFSETQ. The CDR3 loop reads CASSLGSGGPLYEQYF. The CDR3 DNA follows: TGCGCCAGCAGCTTGGGTAGCGGGGGACCCCTCTACGAGCAGTACTTC.

This clone was seen only once. The chain couples TRBV7-9 to TRBJ2-2; D is perhaps TRBD2 (6 bases). This CDR3 contains 13 residues. Germline V gene data show CDR1 as SEHNR and CDR2 as FQNEAQ (reference sequence). For the CDR3, the DNA is TGTGCTCAGGGACTTAAACCCACCGGGGAGCTGTTTTTT. The encoded protein is CAQGLKPTGELFF. The full variable domain, completed using reference TRBV7-9 and TRBJ2-2, is DTGVSQNPRHKITKRGQNVTFRCDPISEHNRLYWYRQTLGQGPEFLTYFQNEAQLEKSRLLSDRFSAERPKGSFSTLEIQRTEQGDSAMYLCAQGLKPTGELFFGEGSRLTVL.

J is TRBJ1-1 and V is TRBV19; 10 bases fit TRBD1. Germline V lookup: CDR1 LNHDA, CDR2 SQIVND (reference sequence). V trimming: 4 bases; J trimming: 5 bases; junction bases outside the gene matches: 4. The CDR3 runs 14 residues. CDR3 bases: TGTGCCAGTAGTACGACAGGGGGCTTTACTGAAGCTTTCTTT. This sequence encodes CASSTTGGFTEAFF.

In nucleotides, the CDR3 is TGTGCCAGCAGCCAGACAGGGGATGGCTACACCTTC. Residues: CASSQTGDGYTF. V gene TRBV3-1 (or the pseudogene TRBV3-2) combines with J gene TRBJ1-2, with 8 bases aligning to TRBD1. Germline CDR1 and CDR2: LGHDT and YNNKEL (reference sequence). The CDR3 totals 12 residues. V lost 3 bases to trimming and J lost 6 bases; unmatched junction nucleotides: 0.

The rearrangement uses TRBV15 and TRBJ2-3, with 8 nucleotides matching TRBD1. With 1 base clipped from V and 2 bases from J, the junction kept 5 bases outside the gene matches. Per germline, CDR1 LNHNV and CDR2 YYDKDF (reference sequence). The CDR3 spans 16 residues. The CDR3 is CATSRVGQGLTDTQYF. As DNA, the CDR3 is TGTGCCACCAGCAGAGTAGGACAGGGCCTCACAGATACGCAGTATTTT.

Details on this clone: Compared with germline, one end of the junction differs, possibly owing to a read error. V gene TRBV5-8 combines with J gene TRBJ1-1; 10 bases map to TRBD1. CDR1 and CDR2 from the germline V gene are SGHTS and YDEGEE. The CDR3 loop spans 13 amino acids. This CDR3 reads CTSDNPGQGTAFF. The DNA of the CDR3 is TGTACCAGCGATAATCCGGGACAGGGGACGGCTTTCTTT. Filled out from reference TRBV5-8 and TRBJ1-1, the complete variable domain reads EAGVTQSPTHLIKTRGQQATLRCSPISGHTSVYWYQQALGLGLQFLLWYDEGEERNRGNFPPRFSGRQFPNYSSELNVNALELEDSALYLCTSDNPGQGTAFFGQGTRLTVV.

The chain uses TRBV18 and TRBJ1-2; 7 bases agree with TRBD1. The germline CDR1 and CDR2 sequences are KGHSH and LQKENI. CDR3 size: 14 residues. V lost 3 bases, J lost 2 bases, and 3 bases stayed unmatched. CDR3 coding DNA: TGTGCCAGCTCACCCGGACAGGTGAACTATGGCTACACCTTC. The encoded protein is CASSPGQVNYGYTF.

This clone was seen a single time. The chain joins TRBV14 to TRBJ2-7, with D possibly matching TRBD1 (6 bases). The CDR3 totals 15 residues. Per the germline V gene, CDR1 is SGHDN and CDR2 is FVKESK. The V end was cut by 2 bases, the J end by 4 bases, with 15 bases between. The DNA for the CDR3 is TGTGCCAGCAGCCAACCGCTACAGGGTCGGTACGAGCAGTACTTC. It is translated as CASSQPLQGRYEQYF.

V and J are TRBV12-3 or TRBV12-4 and TRBJ2-1; TRBD2 might be the D (5 bases). Trimming removed 8 bases from V and 5 bases from J, with 13 bases in between. This CDR3 contains 13 residues. CDR3 DNA: TGTGCCAGCGGGCTACGGGGAAACAATGAGCAGTTCTTC. Translation gives CASGLRGNNEQFF.

This chain joins TRBV14 and TRBJ1-1; D may be TRBD1 (5 bases). There are 14 residues in the CDR3. Between the trimmed V and J ends, which lost 0 bases and 5 bases, there was a span of 10 bases. From germline, CDR1 is SGHDN and CDR2 FVKESK. CDR3 in DNA: TGTGCCAGCAGCCAAGATTTGGGGCGTACTGAAGCTTTCTTT. Amino acid sequence: CASSQDLGRTEAFF.

The chain employs TRBV19 and TRBJ2-7; no definite D call. There are 14 residues in the CDR3. Per germline, CDR1 LNHDA and CDR2 SQIVND (reference sequence). The V end lost 5 bases, the J end lost 2 bases, and 13 bases lay between the germline ends. Here the CDR3 reads CASSLATTTYEQYF. Here the CDR3 DNA reads TGTGCCAGTAGTTTAGCTACCACCACCTACGAGCAGTACTTC. Combining the CDR3 with reference TRBV19 and TRBJ2-7 gives the whole variable domain DGGITQSPKYLFRKEGQNVTLSCEQNLNHDAMYWYRQDPGQGLRLIYYSQIVNDFQKGDIAEGYSVSREKKESFPLTVTSAQKNPTAFYLCASSLATTTYEQYFGPGTRLTVT.

This clone was recorded only once. J is TRBJ1-1 and V is TRBV5-4; D may be TRBD1 (6 bases). V was pared by 4 bases and J by 2 bases, with 12 bases between. This CDR3 contains 14 residues. The germline gives CDR1 SGHNT, CDR2 YYREEE (reference sequence). Written as DNA, the CDR3 is TGTGCCAGCAGCCTCAAACAGGGAAACACTGAAGCTTTCTTT. It codes for CASSLKQGNTEAFF.

The chain links TRBV6-4 to TRBJ1-2; maybe TRBD1 (6 bases). This CDR3 contains 14 residues. CDR1 is MRHNA, CDR2 SNTAGT, per germline. V lost 7 bases, J lost 1 base, and 13 bases lay in between. The CDR3 region is CASTTGQNNYGYTF. CDR3 sequence (DNA): TGTGCCAGCACTACCGGACAGAATAACTATGGCTACACCTTC.

The CDR3 loop reads CASSQGLLSIGYTF. CDR3 nucleotide sequence: TGTGCCAGCAGCCAAGGACTTCTATCAATTGGCTACACCTTC. The chain joins TRBV14 to TRBJ1-2; D uncertain. Trimming left V 1 base short and J 7 bases short, with 13 bases between. Germline V gives CDR1 SGHDN, CDR2 FVKESK. The CDR3 totals 14 residues.

The V and J genes are TRBV2 and TRBJ2-1, with TRBD2 matching over 8 bases. The CDR3 length is 14 residues. Trimming at V came to 1 base and at J to 9 bases, leaving 5 bases not matched to a gene. The germline CDR1 and CDR2 sequences are SNHLY and FYNNEI. The CDR3 region has the DNA TGTGCCAGCAGTGAAGATGGAACTAGCGGTGAGCAGTTCTTC. Translation: CASSEDGTSGEQFF.

This clone showed up just once. The chain uses TRBV3-1 (or the pseudogene TRBV3-2) and TRBJ2-1; D is unresolved. Germline CDR1 is LGHDT and CDR2 is YNNKEL (reference sequence). This CDR3 contains 11 residues. Trimming took off 1 base at V and 15 bases at J, with 10 bases between the two ends. The CDR3 DNA follows: TGTGCCAGCAGCCAAGGGAGTTCGTTGTTCTTC. Residues: CASSQGSSLFF.

The chain has TRBV4-1 and TRBJ1-2; unclear D gene. The CDR3 sequence is 19 residues long. Per the germline V gene, CDR1 is MGHRA and CDR2 is YSYEKL. The V and J ends lost 2 bases and 4 bases respectively, with 26 bases between them. The CDR3 protein is CASSQSLLRGSSSLYGYTF. CDR3 nucleotides: TGCGCCAGCAGCCAAAGCCTCCTACGGGGTTCGAGTTCCCTCTATGGCTACACCTTC.

This clone was seen once. V usage is TRBV2 and J usage is TRBJ1-1, with D maybe TRBD1 (6 bases). Germline CDR1 SNHLY, CDR2 FYNNEI. V dropped 4 bases and J dropped 1 base, with 16 bases sitting between them. This CDR3 has 16 residues. CDR3 loop: CASSAQGIRKNTEAFF. In DNA form, the CDR3 reads TGTGCCAGCAGTGCACAGGGAATTCGAAAGAACACTGAAGCTTTCTTT.

The chain has TRBV10-1 and TRBJ1-1; unclear D gene. The CDR3 has 14 residues. Germline-derived CDR1 and CDR2 are WNHNN and SYGVQD (reference sequence). Trimming took 5 bases from V and 5 from J, leaving 15 bases between them. CDR3 residues: CASSPNPEGTEAFF. The CDR3 region has the DNA TGCGCCAGCAGTCCGAATCCGGAGGGAACTGAAGCTTTCTTT.

The chain combines TRBV27 with TRBJ2-7; 10 bases are shared with TRBD2. The junction had 8 bases not matched to a gene; V was cut back by 5 bases and J by 7 bases. CDR1 and CDR2 from the germline V gene are MNHEY and SMNVEV (reference sequence). The CDR3 has 14 residues. The CDR3, as DNA: TGTGCCAGCAGTGTGACTAGCGGGTTTAAAGAGCAGTACTTC. Its protein is CASSVTSGFKEQYF.

V is TRBV24-1 and J is TRBJ2-7, with D perhaps matching TRBD1 (5 bases). Germline V gene data show CDR1 as KGHDR and CDR2 as SFDVKD. There are 14 residues in the CDR3. With 5 bases removed from V and 5 bases from J, the gap between germline ends came to 15 bases. In DNA form, the CDR3 reads TGTGCCACCAGTGGGGGTGGGGCTGACGACGAGCAGTACTTC. Translation gives CATSGGGADDEQYF.

The rearrangement uses TRBV2 and TRBJ1-1, with D perhaps matching TRBD1 (5 bases). Trimming left V 2 bases short and J 7 bases short, with 8 bases between. The CDR3 totals 12 residues. Germline CDR1 and CDR2: SNHLY and FYNNEI. Written as DNA, the CDR3 is TGTGCCAGCAGTGAACAGGGAAATGAAGCTTTCTTT. As protein: CASSEQGNEAFF.